These 21 T cell receptor beta chains were sequenced from one sample in a study of identical twins. MiXCR, applied by TCRdb to the 5' RACE reads, yields one record per CDR3 protein. The sample includes hundreds of thousands of distinct CDR3 sequences, 8.5% to 9.5% seen only once; the top ten take around 7.1%. These data also formed part of another study, on yellow fever vaccine responses in identical twins.

The sample consisted of CD8+ T cells sorted from blood. These receptors originate from a woman between 18 and 29 years old in good health.

This clonotype has ten or more counts. The chain joins TRBV5-1 to TRBJ1-1; D call uncertain. This CDR3 comprises 14 residues. Germline V lookup: CDR1 SGHRS, CDR2 YFSETQ. Trimming took off 4 bases at V and 3 bases at J, with 13 bases between the two ends. The CDR3 DNA is TGCGCCAGCAGCCCGGACGACCGGTACACTGAAGCTTTCTTT. This translates into CASSPDDRYTEAFF.

The rearrangement links TRBV5-6 to TRBJ2-3; D is ambiguous. Trimming cost V 2 bases and J 2 bases, with 9 bases left between them. This CDR3 spans 14 amino acids. From germline, CDR1 is SGHDT and CDR2 YYEEEE. Here the CDR3 reads CASSFPTATDTQYF. CDR3 nucleotide sequence: TGTGCCAGCAGCTTCCCCACTGCCACAGATACGCAGTATTTT. Full variable domain (missing parts from reference TRBV5-6 and TRBJ2-3): DAGVTQSPTHLIKTRGQQVTLRCSPKSGHDTVSWYQQALGQGPQFIFQYYEEEERQRGNFPDRFSGHQFPNYSSELNVNALLLGDSALYLCASSFPTATDTQYFGPGTRLTVL.

V gene TRBV27 combines with J gene TRBJ2-7, with D possibly being TRBD2 (6 bases). The V gene lost 4 bases and the J gene lost 6 bases, with 10 bases spanning the gap. This CDR3 region has 12 residues. In germline, CDR1 is MNHEY, CDR2 SMNVEV (reference sequence). The CDR3 nucleotides are TGTGCCAGCAGTTACGACGGGAGCGAGCAGTACTTC. Amino acid sequence: CASSYDGSEQYF.

The sample holds a few counts of this clonotype. The chain links TRBV7-9 to TRBJ2-2, with D possibly matching TRBD2 (6 bases). The length of the CDR3 is 13 residues. Germline V CDR1 and CDR2: SEHNR, FQNEAQ (reference sequence). V lost 9 bases and J 5 bases, leaving 13 bases between the germline ends. Here the CDR3 DNA reads TGTGCCAGTCTTTTGGAGGGTACCGGGGAGCTGTTTTTT. It yields the protein CASLLEGTGELFF. Full variable domain (outside the CDR3, taken from reference TRBV7-9 and TRBJ2-2): DTGVSQNPRHKITKRGQNVTFRCDPISEHNRLYWYRQTLGQGPEFLTYFQNEAQLEKSRLLSDRFSAERPKGSFSTLEIQRTEQGDSAMYLCASLLEGTGELFFGEGSRLTVL.

This clonotype has at least ten counts. The V and J genes are TRBV7-8 and TRBJ2-1; TRBD2 matches at 12 bases. The germline gives CDR1 SGHVS, CDR2 FQNEAQ. There are 15 residues in the CDR3. V shed 5 bases and J 8 bases; nucleotides not matched to a gene: 7. DNA for the CDR3: TGTGCCAGCAGCCACAAAGCTAGCGGGGGGGATGAGCAGTTCTTC. It encodes CASSHKASGGDEQFF.

The V gene is TRBV5-1, the J gene TRBJ2-3; D is possibly TRBD2 (5 bases). Per the germline V gene, CDR1 is SGHRS and CDR2 is YFSETQ. The CDR3 spans 13 residues. V was trimmed by 7 bases and J by 2 bases, leaving 11 bases between them. CDR3 DNA sequence: TGCGCCAGCTTTAGCGAGAACACAGATACGCAGTATTTT. This encodes CASFSENTDTQYF.

This clonotype was counted between two and nine times. The V gene is TRBV30, the J gene TRBJ2-2; perhaps TRBD2 as D (6 bases). The V end lost 4 bases, the J end lost 5 bases, and 14 bases lay between the germline ends. The germline CDR1 and CDR2 sequences are GTSNPN and SVGIG (reference sequence). The CDR3 is 14 residues long. DNA of the CDR3: TGTGCCTGGAACGCCGGGGGTGGGACCGGGGAGCTGTTTTTT. Translating it yields CAWNAGGGTGELFF.

This clonotype was observed a handful of times. CDR3 loop: CASSEGWDTTYNEQFF. The CDR3 DNA follows: TGTGCCAGCAGTGAGGGGTGGGACACCACCTACAATGAGCAGTTCTTC. This chain joins TRBV2 and TRBJ2-1, with a tentative D call TRBD1 (6 bases). The germline CDR1 and CDR2 sequences are SNHLY and FYNNEI. CDR3 length: 16 amino acids. V was cut by 3 bases and J by 2 bases, with 14 bases left in between.

Many counts were recorded for this clonotype. This chain joins TRBV6-2 or TRBV6-3 and TRBJ2-7, with TRBD2 as a possible D gene (6 bases). The CDR3 has 14 amino acids. Between the trimmed V and J ends, which lost 4 bases and 0 bases, there was a span of 10 bases. The germline CDR1 and CDR2 sequences are MNHEY and SVGEGT. CDR3 in amino acids: CASSLAVSSYEQYF. DNA for the CDR3: TGTGCCAGCAGTTTAGCGGTCAGCTCCTACGAGCAGTACTTC.

This clonotype was recorded many times. The rearrangement joins TRBV7-9 to TRBJ2-5, with D uncertain. Per the germline V gene, CDR1 is SEHNR and CDR2 is FQNEAQ (reference sequence). V lost 5 bases, J lost 1 base, and 8 bases lay in between. CDR3 size: 13 residues. For the CDR3, the DNA is TGTGCCAGCAGCCCCGAGCCCCAAGAGACCCAGTACTTC. Its protein is CASSPEPQETQYF.

The chain links TRBV4-3 to TRBJ2-2; D uncertain. Trimming removed 4 bases from V and 0 bases from J, with 15 bases in between. This CDR3 spans 17 amino acids. Germline-derived CDR1 and CDR2 are LGHNA and YSLEER. The CDR3 DNA reads as TGCGCCAGCAGCCCAACAAGTGGCAGGTCGAACACCGGGGAGCTGTTTTTT. Translation: CASSPTSGRSNTGELFF.

The chain employs TRBV12-3 or TRBV12-4 and TRBJ2-3; D call uncertain. V lost 2 bases to trimming and J lost 3 bases, with 12 bases between them. There are 15 residues in the CDR3. CDR3 amino acids: CASSLPTTSTDTQYF. CDR3 sequence (DNA): TGTGCCAGCAGTTTACCTACAACAAGTACAGATACGCAGTATTTT.

This clonotype was detected only a few times. This sequence joins TRBV7-3 and TRBJ1-1, with D possibly TRBD1 on 5 matching bases. The V and J ends lost 4 bases and 4 bases respectively, with 19 bases between them. The CDR3 is made up of 16 amino acids. Germline CDR1 SGHTA, CDR2 FQGTGA. CDR3 loop: CASSSGLGTRGTEAFF. In DNA form, the CDR3 reads TGTGCCAGCAGCTCCGGCTTGGGGACCCGTGGCACTGAAGCTTTCTTT.

This clonotype was found a few times. The chain couples TRBV5-4 to TRBJ2-7; TRBD2 matches 14 bases. CDR1 and CDR2 from the germline V gene are SGHNT and YYREEE (reference sequence). CDR3 length: 14 residues. Trimming removed 4 bases from V and 6 bases from J; junction bases left unmatched: 3. As DNA, the CDR3 is TGTGCCAGCAGCCGGGGACTAGCGGGGGCCGAGCAGTACTTC. As protein: CASSRGLAGAEQYF.

The J gene is TRBJ2-7, the V gene TRBV9; 7 bases map to TRBD2. Per the germline V gene, CDR1 is SGDLS and CDR2 is YYNGEE. There are 15 residues in the CDR3. Trimming removed 0 bases from V and 1 base from J; junction bases left unmatched: 4. This chain's CDR3 is CASSVEASGSYEQYF. CDR3 in DNA: TGTGCCAGCAGCGTAGAAGCTAGCGGATCCTACGAGCAGTACTTC.

This clonotype was observed a few times. The chain recombines TRBV10-3 with TRBJ2-2; D is ambiguous. Trimming shortened V by 0 bases and J by 2 bases, and 4 bases separated the two germline ends. The CDR3 is 14 amino acids. CDR1 is ENHRY and CDR2 is SYGVKD in the germline V gene. The CDR3 loop reads CAISESANTGELFF. The CDR3 DNA is TGTGCCATCAGTGAGTCGGCAAACACCGGGGAGCTGTTTTTT.

This clonotype showed up many times. J is TRBJ2-6 and V is TRBV7-9; D ambiguous. Looked up from germline, CDR1 is SEHNR and CDR2 is FQNEAQ (reference sequence). CDR3 length: 16 amino acids. V was pared by 1 base and J by 0 bases, with 7 bases between. CDR3 amino acids: CASSLGFGSGANVLTF. CDR3 bases: TGTGCCAGCAGCTTAGGATTCGGCTCTGGGGCCAACGTCCTGACTTTC.

This clonotype was observed a few times. The chain recombines TRBV18 with TRBJ2-3, with D tentatively TRBD2 (7 bases). Germline values: CDR1 KGHSH, CDR2 LQKENI. V dropped 2 bases and J dropped 2 bases, with 14 bases sitting between them. The CDR3 loop spans 16 amino acids. The CDR3 DNA reads TGTGCCAGCTCACCAGTCTATCGGGGGGCCACAGATACGCAGTATTTT. It yields the protein CASSPVYRGATDTQYF.

This clonotype was detected ten times or more. The V call is TRBV3-1, the J call TRBJ2-1, with D possibly being TRBD2 (6 bases). Trimming took 5 bases from V and 0 from J, leaving 14 bases between them. This CDR3 is built from 16 residues. The germline V gene encodes CDR1 LGHDT and CDR2 YNNKEL (reference sequence). As DNA, the CDR3 is TGTGCCAGCAGCTCCCTTCTAGCGAGCTCCTACAATGAGCAGTTCTTC. Translated, it gives CASSSLLASSYNEQFF.

This clonotype was counted ten times or more. The chain couples TRBV3-1 to TRBJ1-4; TRBD1 is a possible D gene (6 bases). Trimming cost V 4 bases and J 8 bases, with 17 bases left between them. The CDR3 contains 15 residues. Germline V CDR1 and CDR2: LGHDT, YNNKEL (reference sequence). The CDR3 DNA reads as TGTGCCAGCAGCCCACCGGGACTACAGGGCGAAAAACTGTTTTTT. Its translation: CASSPPGLQGEKLFF.

There are a few counts of this clonotype. This chain joins TRBV11-3 and TRBJ2-3, with a possible D match to TRBD1 (6 bases). The CDR3 is 14 amino acids. Germline V gene sequence: CDR1 SGHNT, CDR2 YENEEA. Between the trimmed V and J ends, which lost 6 bases and 0 bases, there was a span of 10 bases. The CDR3, as DNA: TGTGCCAGCAGTGACAGGTCTAGCACAGATACGCAGTATTTT. Translation gives CASSDRSSTDTQYF.